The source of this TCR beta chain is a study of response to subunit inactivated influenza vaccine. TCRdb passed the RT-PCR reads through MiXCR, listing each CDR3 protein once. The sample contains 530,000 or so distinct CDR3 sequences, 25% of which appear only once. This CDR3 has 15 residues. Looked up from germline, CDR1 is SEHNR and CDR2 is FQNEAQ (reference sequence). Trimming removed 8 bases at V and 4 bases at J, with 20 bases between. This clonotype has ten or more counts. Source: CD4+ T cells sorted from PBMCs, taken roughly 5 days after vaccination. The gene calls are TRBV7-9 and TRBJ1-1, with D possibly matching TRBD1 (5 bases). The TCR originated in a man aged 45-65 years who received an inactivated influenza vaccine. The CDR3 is CASYRVGGASTEAFF. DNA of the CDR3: TGTGCCAGCTACCGCGTGGGAGGGGCCAGCACTGAAGCTTTCTTT. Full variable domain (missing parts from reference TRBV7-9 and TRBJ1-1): DTGVSQNPRHKITKRGQNVTFRCDPISEHNRLYWYRQTLGQGPEFLTYFQNEAQLEKSRLLSDRFSAERPKGSFSTLEIQRTEQGDSAMYLCASYRVGGASTEAFFGQGTRLTVV.